The T cell receptor (beta chain) under discussion was sequenced for a study of blood T cells in healthy people across ages. This clonotype was seen a handful of times. The total RNA that was extracted per sample amounted to at least 5.5 micrograms. A J-beta primer mix and a sample-barcoded 5' primer were used in a second PCR of roughly 6 to 11 cycles. Every single cDNA molecule received a tag from a template-switch adaptor with 12 random nucleotides. TCRdb processed the 5' RACE reads anew with MiXCR; each CDR3 protein has one entry. The table has more than 650,000 distinct CDR3 sequences, less than 70% seen once. CDR1 and CDR2 from the germline V gene are MDHEN and SYDVKM. The CDR3 loop spans 14 amino acids. The J segment lost 7 bases and the V segment lost 6 bases, leaving 9 bases of the junction unmatched.

V usage is TRBV28 and J usage is TRBJ2-5, with TRBD2 matching over 9 bases. The clonotype comes from a man older than 75 in good health. The sequenced material came from blood. Here the CDR3 DNA reads TGTGCCAGCAGGGCCGGTAGCGGGAGTAGGACCCAGTACTTC. Translation gives CASRAGSGSRTQYF. Based on the CDR3 plus reference TRBV28 and TRBJ2-5, the full variable domain is DVKVTQSSRYLVKRTGEKVFLECVQDMDHENMFWYRQDPGLGLRLIYFSYDVKMKEKGDIPEGYSVSREKKERFSLILESASTNQTSMYLCASRAGSGSRTQYFGPGTRLLVL.